This T cell receptor (beta chain) was obtained from a study of CD8+CD57+ T cells in acquired aplastic anemia. Looking at the study overall: Sorting CD4+ and CD8+ cells gave DNA averaging approximately 3 ug.

It was patients with CD8+CD57+ cell expansion by flow cytometry who were chosen for sequencing. Profiling that covered TCR beta VDJ and CDR3 relied on genomic DNA as its template. TCRdb re-analysed the reads in MiXCR, keeping a single row per CDR3 protein. The repertoire includes 100,000 to 150,000 distinct CDR3 sequences, about 40% of them detected once, and around 2.5% sits in the top ten. The V gene's germline CDR1 is KGHDR and CDR2 SFDVKD. CDR3 length equals 11 residues. As to this clonotype: Here the CDR3 omits its conserved ending phenylalanine or tryptophan, so a read error is the likely source.

V usage is TRBV24-1 and J usage is TRBJ2-5; the D gene is possibly TRBD1 (5 bases). The source of this sequence is a human donor with aplastic anemia. The specimen was sorted CD4+, CD8+, or CD8+CD57+ T cells (not recorded which) from PBMCs. For the CDR3, the DNA is TGTGCTAACCGACAGTCCGAGACCCAGTACCTC. Translated: CANRQSETQYL.